Following are 14 T cell receptor beta chains from one sample sequenced in a study of cytomegalovirus exposure and HLA in healthy donors. It was with 60 Vbeta and 13 Jbeta primers that the PCR ran. TCRdb keeps only in-frame clones here, not all; method: immunoSEQ multiplex PCR. This sample has about 95,000 clones, with about three quarters found just once. The sequencing input was PBMCs. The receptors stem from a man aged 55 to 70 in good health and CMV-seronegative.

The V gene is TRBV11-2, the J gene TRBJ2-7, with D hard to call. Trimming cost V 2 bases and J 2 bases, with 7 bases left between them. Germline V CDR1 and CDR2: SGHAT, FQNNGV. The CDR3 covers 13 residues. In DNA form, the CDR3 reads TGTGCCAGCAGCTTATTTGGCACCTACGAGCAGTACTTC. Translation: CASSLFGTYEQYF.

This chain links TRBV6-5 with TRBJ2-7; 7 bases are a match to TRBD1. The V gene end was trimmed by 0 bases and the J gene end by 3 bases; junction bases not matched to a gene: 5. Germline CDR1 reads MNHEY; CDR2 reads SVGAGI. The CDR3 consists of 15 residues. This CDR3 reads CASSYSGYRGYEQYF. The CDR3 DNA reads as TGTGCCAGCAGTTACTCGGGGTACAGGGGCTACGAGCAGTACTTC.

The chain carries TRBV6-1 and TRBJ2-1; D perhaps matches TRBD2 (6 bases). V was shortened by 7 bases and J by 0 bases, with 10 bases between the two germline ends. The CDR3 runs 14 residues. The germline CDR1 and CDR2 sequences are MNHNS and SASEGT. Here the CDR3 DNA reads TGTGCCAGCACGACTAGTCACTCCTACAATGAGCAGTTCTTC. Translation gives CASTTSHSYNEQFF.

In its sample, this clone was seen a few times. The rearrangement uses TRBV19 and TRBJ1-1, with 7 bases lining up with TRBD1. Trimming at V came to 3 bases and at J to 5 bases, leaving 6 bases not matched to a gene. Germline CDR1 is LNHDA and CDR2 is SQIVND (reference sequence). The CDR3 contains 14 residues. The CDR3 DNA is TGTGCCAGTAGTATCCGAGGGGGCCGTACTGAAGCTTTCTTT. Amino acid sequence: CASSIRGGRTEAFF.

CDR3 sequence: CASSSGGGETQYF. As DNA, the CDR3 is TGTGCCAGCAGCTCGGGGGGGGGAGAGACCCAGTACTTC. This chain connects TRBV5-5 to TRBJ2-5, with TRBD2 identical over 8 bases. The J segment lost 4 bases and the V segment lost 3 bases, leaving 2 bases of the junction unmatched. CDR3 size: 13 residues. Germline V lookup: CDR1 SGHKS, CDR2 YYEKEE (reference sequence).

A few counts support this clone. This rearrangement joins TRBV7-9 to TRBJ1-4; no clear D gene. CDR1 is SEHNR, CDR2 FQNEAQ, per germline (reference sequence). V lost 3 bases, J lost 8 bases, and 13 bases lay in between. CDR3 length: 14 residues. CDR3 coding DNA: TGTGCCAGCAGCTTGTTAGGTGGAGGGGAAAAACTGTTTTTT. Protein sequence: CASSLLGGGEKLFF.

The V gene is TRBV5-4, the J gene TRBJ1-1; TRBD1 matches 9 bases. Losses at the gene ends were 4 bases for V and 2 bases for J; bases not matched to a gene: 9. CDR3 length equals 16 residues. The V gene's germline CDR1 is SGHNT and CDR2 YYREEE (reference sequence). CDR3 sequence: CASSNPTGGANTEAFF. CDR3 DNA: TGTGCCAGCAGCAACCCGACAGGGGGGGCTAACACTGAAGCTTTCTTT.

The chain joins TRBV6-1 to TRBJ2-1; 8 positions agree with TRBD2. Per germline, CDR1 MNHNS and CDR2 SASEGT. This CDR3 is built from 14 residues. V lost 3 bases and J lost 8; bases outside the gene matches: 6. This CDR3 is CASSDSGAIHEQFF. Here the CDR3 DNA reads TGTGCCAGCAGTGATAGCGGGGCTATACATGAGCAGTTCTTC.

This clone was picked up a small number of times. V is TRBV10-2 and J is TRBJ1-6; D may be TRBD1 (5 bases). This CDR3 is built from 14 residues. The V end lost 7 bases, the J end lost 8 bases, and 15 bases lay between the germline ends. CDR1 and CDR2 (germline): WSHSY, SAAADI. In DNA form, the CDR3 reads TGCGCCAGCAACCAGGGTTTCGGAGATTCACCCCTCCACTTT. Protein: CASNQGFGDSPLHF.

This clone was picked up a small number of times. J is TRBJ2-3 and V is TRBV7-9; TRBD2 aligns across 7 bases. J lost 2 bases, V lost 7 bases, and 9 bases had no gene match. Germline V gene data show CDR1 as SEHNR and CDR2 as FQNEAQ (reference sequence). This CDR3 region has 15 residues. CDR3 in amino acids: CASIPGRGPTDTQYF. The DNA of the CDR3 is TGTGCCAGCATACCGGGGAGGGGACCCACAGATACGCAGTATTTT.

This chain connects TRBV2 to TRBJ2-7; 8 nucleotides line up with TRBD1. Germline trimming cut 4 bases from V and 8 bases from J; bases unmatched to any gene: 16. The CDR3 has 16 residues. Germline V CDR1 and CDR2: SNHLY, FYNNEI. The chain's CDR3 is CASSGSPGQVSTKQYF. The CDR3 nucleotides are TGTGCCAGCAGTGGTTCTCCGGGACAGGTATCTACCAAGCAGTACTTC.

J is TRBJ1-1 and V is TRBV16; the D gene is possibly TRBD1 (5 bases). The V and J ends lost 4 bases and 1 base respectively, with 10 bases between them. The CDR3 runs to 14 residues. In germline, CDR1 is KGHSY, CDR2 FQNENV. The CDR3 DNA reads as TGTGCCAGCAGCCCGGGACTTGCGAACACTGAAGCTTTCTTT. Translation: CASSPGLANTEAFF.

In this sample, this clone turned up a few times. Other DNA sequences in the sample encode the same CDR3. The rearrangement links TRBV27 to TRBJ1-6, with D possibly being TRBD1 (5 bases). CDR3 size: 14 residues. V was trimmed by 4 bases and J by 7 bases, leaving 11 bases between them. Germline-derived CDR1 and CDR2 are MNHEY and SMNVEV (reference sequence). In DNA form, the CDR3 reads TGTGCCAGCAGTTGGGGGGGTCGGAATTCACCCCTCCACTTT. Protein product: CASSWGGRNSPLHF.

This chain links TRBV10-3 with TRBJ2-7; 7 bases agree with TRBD2. Germline CDR1 is ENHRY and CDR2 is SYGVKD. The ends lost 3 bases at V and 2 bases at J; junction bases unmatched: 4. This CDR3 contains 14 residues. CDR3 sequence: CAISEASGPYEQYF. The CDR3 coding sequence is TGTGCCATCAGTGAAGCTAGCGGACCCTACGAGCAGTACTTC.